The source of this T cell receptor beta chain is a study of blood T cell repertoires in COVID-19. Germline V lookup: CDR1 SGHNT, CDR2 YYREEE (reference sequence). With V trimmed by 2 bases and J by 0 bases, 4 bases remained unmatched. The CDR3 sequence is 15 residues long. Measured with immunoSEQ multiplex PCR; TCRdb has only the in-frame clones, and not every one. This sample has 390,000 or so clones, with about 89% found just once. This TCR was sampled from a woman aged 25 to 39 with COVID-19, enrolled during active disease. Sequencing input: peripheral blood. This chain uses TRBV5-4 with TRBJ1-2; 7 nucleotides agree with TRBD1. DNA of the CDR3: TGTGCCAGCAGCTTAATGACAGGGACTAACTATGGCTACACCTTC. Its protein is CASSLMTGTNYGYTF.